The present T cell receptor beta chain was sequenced within a study of blood T cells in healthy people across ages. Using a J-beta primer mix together with a sample-barcoded 5' primer, a second PCR was run for roughly 7 to 12 cycles. TCRdb fed the 5' RACE reads into MiXCR, producing one record per CDR3 protein. Of approximately 800,000 distinct CDR3 sequences in the sample, 40% to 65% were seen once. Per the germline V gene, CDR1 is MNHEY and CDR2 is SVGEGT. The CDR3 loop spans 15 amino acids. The V segment lost 6 bases and the J segment 14 bases; nucleotides outside the gene matches: 19. The sample holds a few counts of this clonotype.

Material: blood. This chain uses TRBV6-2 or TRBV6-3 with TRBJ2-3; 8 bases fit TRBD2. The receptor comes from a man older than 75 in good health. CDR3 region: CASRPTSGLHRYAYF. The CDR3 DNA sequence: TGTGCCAGCAGACCAACTAGCGGCCTGCACAGATACGCGTATTTT.